This T cell receptor (beta chain) was identified in a study of blood T cell repertoires in COVID-19. At the level of the study: From T cells, B-cell-depleted T cells, or PBMCs came the material, which was cDNA or gDNA.

Original processing notes: Quantification of nucleated cells was approximated via reference gene primer amplification. The protocol was immunoSEQ multiplex PCR, while the TCRdb copy is restricted to in-frame clones and leaves out a portion. The DNA gave D and trimming, while V, J and clone size come from that table. This table holds 200,000 to 250,000 clones, about 90% found once. V lost 1 base and J lost 4, with 8 bases in between. CDR1 SGHTA and CDR2 FQGNSA come from the germline V gene. CDR3 length equals 14 residues. The TCR originated in a man aged 25 to 40 with COVID-19, enrolled during active disease. The J gene is TRBJ2-1, the V gene TRBV7-2; the D gene is possibly TRBD2 (6 bases). The sequencing input was peripheral blood. The CDR3 reads CASSLVAVYNEQFF. In nucleotides, the CDR3 is TGTGCCAGCAGCTTAGTAGCGGTATACAATGAGCAGTTCTTC.